These T cell receptor beta chains were read from a single sample in a study of follicular helper T cells after annual influenza vaccination. The repertoire was sequenced with immunoSEQ multiplex PCR; TCRdb's copy has only in-frame clones and lacks some. The sample carries about 3,900 clones, 82% recorded once. This material consisted of CXCR5- memory CD4+ T cells sorted from blood, taken 7 days after influenza vaccination. The receptors derive from an adult who received the influenza vaccine. Each CDR3 is given with its conserved first and last residue. The D gene is left open where the match is weak. Only some rows state a clone size, as once, few, many or a class for expanded clones.

TRBJ2-3 NA TRBD1 TRBV28 TGTGCCAGCAGTCCCTCGGGACAGCCCTACCTGCCAGATACGCAGTATTTT CASSPSGQPYLPDTQYF
TRBJ2-6 NA NA TRBV27 TGTGCCAGCAGTTTTTGGACAGTCTCTGGGGCCAACGTCCTGACTTTC CASSFWTVSGANVLTF
TRBJ2-7 NA NA TRBV5-1 TGCGCCAGCAGCTTCGGGGATACCCCCTACGAGCAGTACTTC CASSFGDTPYEQYF
TRBJ1-3 NA NA TRBV18 TGTGCCAGCTCACCACCAGGGGGCTCTGGAAACACCATATATTTT CASSPPGGSGNTIYF
TRBJ1-4 NA NA TRBV18 TGTGCCAGCTCACCAGACACAGGGCGGACTAATGAAAAACTGTTTTTT CASSPDTGRTNEKLFF
TRBJ2-7 NA NA TRBV28 TGTGCCAGCAGTTTTAGGGCCTACGAGCAGTACTTC CASSFRAYEQYF
TRBJ2-2 NA NA TRBV18 TGTGCCAGCTCACCAAGGGACACCGGGGAGCTGTTTTTT CASSPRDTGELFF
TRBJ2-2 once NA TRBV9 TGTGCCAGCAGCGTAGTAGCAAACACCGGGGAGCTGTTTTTT CASSVVANTGELFF
TRBJ1-2 few NA TRBV20-1 TGCAGTGCTAGACCCGGCTACACCTTC CSARPGYTF
TRBJ2-3 NA NA TRBV20-1 TGCAGTGCAAGAAGTGTAGATACGCAGTATTTT CSARSVDTQYF
TRBJ2-7 NA NA TRBV6-6 TGTGCCAGCAGTACAACCTCCTACGAGCAGTACTTC CASSTTSYEQYF
TRBJ2-3 NA NA TRBV7-2 TGTGCCAGCAGCCTAAGCACAGATACGCAGTATTTT CASSLSTDTQYF
TRBJ2-1 NA TRBD2 TRBV18 TGTGCCAGCTCACCCCGGGAGGGCACTTCCTACAATGAGCAGTTCTTC CASSPREGTSYNEQFF
TRBJ2-3 NA NA TRBV10-3 TGTGCCATCAGTGGTACAGGGACCACAGATACGCAGTATTTT CAISGTGTTDTQYF
TRBJ2-7 NA NA TRBV6-5 TGTGCCAGCAGTTCGGACAAGAGCTCCTACGAGCAGTACTTC CASSSDKSSYEQYF
TRBJ1-3 NA NA TRBV6-1 TGTGCCAGCAGTGTTGCTAGCTCTGGAAACACCATATATTTT CASSVASSGNTIYF
TRBJ2-6 NA NA TRBV19 TGTGCCAGTAGTATAGGGACCTCTGGGGCCAACGTCCTGACTTTC CASSIGTSGANVLTF
TRBJ2-5 once NA TRBV20-1 TGCAGTGCTTGGCCCTTAGAGACCCAGTACTTC CSAWPLETQYF
TRBJ2-3 NA TRBD2 TRBV5-1 TGCGCCAGCAGCTACGGGACTACAACAGATACGCAGTATTTT CASSYGTTTDTQYF
TRBJ2-5 NA TRBD2 TRBV6-5 TGTGCCAGCAGCTACCGACTAGCGGGGGGCCACGGGCATCTGTACTTC CASSYRLAGGHGHLYF
TRBJ2-2 NA NA TRBV7-9 TGTGCCAGCAGCTCGAACAGGGAAACCGGGGAGCTGTTTTTT CASSSNRETGELFF
TRBJ2-7 NA NA TRBV5-6 TGTGCCAGCAGCTCGTTTTATGCCTCCTACGAGCAGTACTTC CASSSFYASYEQYF
TRBJ1-6 few NA TRBV6-5 TGTGCCAGCAGTTCCCGGATAAGCTCCTATAATTCACCCCTCCACTTT CASSSRISSYNSPLHF
TRBJ2-7 NA NA TRBV6-1 TGTGCCAGCAGTGAAGGAACGTACGAGCAGTACTTC CASSEGTYEQYF
TRBJ1-6 NA NA TRBV6-1 TGTGCCAGCACCAGGGGAGGGTTTGGGTCACCCCTCCACTTT CASTRGGFGSPLHF
TRBJ1-1 NA NA TRBV5-1 TGCGCCAGCAGCTTGTTAGGGTCTGAAGCTTTCTTT CASSLLGSEAFF
TRBJ2-3 NA NA TRBV2 TGTGCCAGCTCCTACACAGATACGCAGTATTTT CASSYTDTQYF
TRBJ1-5 NA NA TRBV19 TGTGCCAGTAGGACAGGTGGTAATCAGCCCCAGCATTTT CASRTGGNQPQHF
TRBJ1-4 NA NA TRBV12-2 TGTGCAAGTCGCTTCCGACAGGGGCGGGGTGCGGCTAATGAAAAACTGTTTTTT CASRFRQGRGAANEKLFF
TRBJ1-1 NA NA TRBV11-3 TGTGCCAGCAGACGACAGAGACTGAACACTGAAGCTTTCTTT CASRRQRLNTEAFF
TRBJ1-1 NA NA TRBV5-4 TGTGCCAGCAGCTTGGGGTCTTCGGGGGGCATGAACACTGAAGCTTTCTTT CASSLGSSGGMNTEAFF
TRBJ1-2 NA NA TRBV30 TGTGCCTGGAGAGGACCCATGGGTGGCTACACCTTC CAWRGPMGGYTF
TRBJ2-2 NA NA TRBV2 TGTGCCAGCAGTGAAAAAGGAACCGGGGAGCTGTTTTTT CASSEKGTGELFF
TRBJ2-4 NA TRBD1 TRBV5-8 TGTGCCAGCAGCTTGGGCGACAGGGAAAACATTCAGTACTTC CASSLGDRENIQYF
TRBJ2-3 NA TRBD1 TRBV11-2 TGTGCCAGCAGCTTAGAGTACAGGGGGCGGACAGATACGCAGTATTTT CASSLEYRGRTDTQYF
TRBJ1-4 NA NA TRBV18 TGTGCCAGCTCACCTTCTCGCTATGAAAAACTGTTTTTT CASSPSRYEKLFF
TRBJ2-1 NA TRBD2 TRBV25-1 TGTGCCAGCAGTGGCACCTCCGGAGGTAGCGGGGGCCGGGGAGAGCAGTTCTTC CASSGTSGGSGGRGEQFF
TRBJ2-7 once NA TRBV7-2 TGTGCCAGCAGCTCCAGGGGGGGCGTGGAGCAGTACTTC CASSSRGGVEQYF
TRBJ2-7 NA NA TRBV30 TGTGCCTGGAGCTCTAAACGGGGGCGTTTATACGAGCAGTACTTC CAWSSKRGRLYEQYF
TRBJ2-3 NA TRBD2 TRBV28 TGTGCCACATCCTCGGCGGCAGGGAGGGCAGATACGCAGTATTTT CATSSAAGRADTQYF
TRBJ2-7 NA TRBD1 TRBV25-1 TGTGCCAGCAGTGCAACAGGGGTCAGCTCCTACGAGCAGTACTTC CASSATGVSSYEQYF
TRBJ1-2 NA TRBD1 TRBV19 TGTGCCAGTGGTTTGTCAGGGGGGCGAAACTATGGCTACACCTTC CASGLSGGRNYGYTF
TRBJ2-3 NA NA TRBV7-6 TGTGCCAGCAGTTCCGACCGGGACTTGTGGACAGATACGCAGTATTTT CASSSDRDLWTDTQYF
TRBJ1-3 NA NA TRBV7-2 TGTGCCAGCAGCCTTACTGCCTTTTCTGGAAACACCATATATTTT CASSLTAFSGNTIYF
TRBJ2-1 NA TRBD2 TRBV23-1 TGCGCCAGCAGTCAATCGGAAAGCGGGGGGGCGATTTATGAGCAGTTCTTC CASSQSESGGAIYEQFF
TRBJ1-3 NA TRBD1 TRBV4-1 TGCGCCAGCAGCCAGAGACAGGGGGCTGGAAACACCATATATTTT CASSQRQGAGNTIYF
TRBJ2-5 NA NA TRBV2 TGTGCCAGCAGCGGCCAAATGGGCCAAGAGACCCAGTACTTC CASSGQMGQETQYF
TRBJ2-3 NA NA TRBV7-9 TGTGCCAGCAGCTTCGTCTCGGGCTTTCAATACACAGATACGCAGTATTTT CASSFVSGFQYTDTQYF
TRBJ2-7 few TRBD1 TRBV7-6 TGTGCCAGCAGCCCGAAGGACAGGGGTTCCTACGAGCAGTACTTC CASSPKDRGSYEQYF
TRBJ2-7 NA NA TRBV29-1 TGCAGCGTTGAAGATCTTAGCCAGGCTAAGTACTTC CSVEDLSQAKYF
TRBJ1-6 NA NA TRBV2 TGTGCCAGCAGTGGCAGTGGATCACCCCTCCACTTT CASSGSGSPLHF
TRBJ2-1 once TRBD1 TRBV28 TGTGCCAGCAGCCCGACAGGGAGCTCCTACAATGAGCAGTTCTTC CASSPTGSSYNEQFF
TRBJ2-5 NA TRBD2 TRBV6-5 TGTGCCAGCAGTTATCGGGTAGCGGGGGAAGAGACCCAGTACTTC CASSYRVAGEETQYF